This T cell receptor beta chain was retrieved from a study of blood T cell repertoires in COVID-19. About the study: PBMCs, B-cell-depleted T cells, or T cells were the source of the cDNA or gDNA that made up the material.

V shed 7 bases and J shed 2 bases, with 16 bases lying between them. The CDR3 covers 15 residues. CDR1 is ENHRY, CDR2 SYGVKD, per germline. Original processing notes: For nucleated cells, counts were estimated from reference gene primer amplification. Some clones are missing from TCRdb's copy, which holds only in-frame ones; the method was immunoSEQ multiplex PCR. For V, J and clone size, that table is used; D and trimming come from the DNA. The sample yields under 450,000 clones, less than 90% seen once. The receptor was derived from a woman between 45 and 65 years old who had recovered from COVID-19. The chain has TRBV10-3 and TRBJ2-3, with D maybe TRBD2 (6 bases). Sequenced sample: PBMCs or T cells enriched from blood (not recorded which). Here the CDR3 DNA reads TGTGCCATCAACAGCTTGGGACTGGACACAGATACGCAGTATTTT. It encodes CAINSLGLDTDTQYF.